Following are 7 T cell receptor beta chains from one sample sequenced in a study of T cell responses to AZD1222 COVID-19 vaccine. Assay used: immunoSEQ multiplex PCR; TCRdb lists only in-frame clones, some missing. The profile covers some 99,000 clones, with around 90% appearing a single time and roughly 13% taken by the ten largest. The sequenced sample was peripheral blood, obtained on day 0 of MenACWY control vaccination. The receptor set was obtained from an adult in good health.

The rearrangement joins TRBV2 to TRBJ1-6; TRBD1 agrees at 7 bases. The CDR3 has 15 amino acids. V shed 9 bases, J shed 5 bases, and the junction held 10 bases outside the gene matches. Looked up from germline, CDR1 is SNHLY and CDR2 is FYNNEI. CDR3 coding DNA: TGTGCCAGATCGGGGGGGGGACAGAATAATTCACCCCTCCACTTT. The encoded protein is CARSGGGQNNSPLHF.

The table lists this clone with a count of one. This sequence joins TRBV27 and TRBJ1-6; a possible D gene is TRBD1 (5 bases). The ends were cut back, 6 bases at V and 6 bases at J, with 15 bases in the middle. Per germline, CDR1 MNHEY and CDR2 SMNVEV (reference sequence). CDR3 size: 15 residues. The CDR3 protein is CASSRWQGGNSPLHF. In DNA form, the CDR3 reads TGTGCCAGCAGCCGCTGGCAGGGCGGTAATTCACCCCTCCACTTT.

A single count supports this clone. The rearrangement joins TRBV5-4 to TRBJ2-2; D is possibly TRBD2 (6 bases). The germline CDR1 and CDR2 sequences are SGHNT and YYREEE (reference sequence). The CDR3 is made up of 15 amino acids. The V and J ends lost 0 bases and 5 bases respectively, with 11 bases between them. The CDR3 DNA reads as TGTGCCAGCAGCTTGGGGAGGGGTAGGACCGGGGAGCTGTTTTTT. Protein product: CASSLGRGRTGELFF. Drawing the rest from reference TRBV5-4 and TRBJ2-2, the complete variable domain is ETGVTQSPTHLIKTRGQQVTLRCSSQSGHNTVSWYQQALGQGPQFIFQYYREEENGRGNFPPRFSGLQFPNYSSELNVNALELDDSALYLCASSLGRGRTGELFFGEGSRLTVL.

The gene calls are TRBV19 and TRBJ1-6; TRBD1 is a possible D gene (5 bases). V lost 6 bases, J lost 7 bases, and 16 bases lay in between. The CDR3 totals 15 residues. Germline CDR1 and CDR2: LNHDA and SQIVND (reference sequence). The CDR3 DNA sequence: TGTGCCAGTAGACCCAGGGACGGAGAAAATTCACCCCTCCACTTT. This codes for CASRPRDGENSPLHF.

The V and J genes are TRBV7-2 and TRBJ1-5, with 9 bases identical to TRBD1. The ends lost 4 bases at V and 7 bases at J; junction bases unmatched: 8. This CDR3 contains 15 residues. Germline V gene lookup returns CDR1 SGHTA and CDR2 FQGNSA. CDR3 residues: CASSSRTGDRQPQHF. The CDR3, as DNA: TGTGCCAGCAGCTCACGGACAGGGGATCGGCAGCCCCAGCATTTT.

This chain uses TRBV5-5 with TRBJ2-2; 8 positions agree with TRBD2. In germline, CDR1 is SGHKS, CDR2 YYEKEE (reference sequence). J lost 5 bases, V lost 0 bases, and 9 bases had no gene match. This CDR3 is 17 amino acids long. The CDR3 spells CASSLEKIAGITGELFF. For the CDR3, the DNA is TGTGCCAGCAGCTTGGAAAAGATAGCGGGGATAACCGGGGAGCTGTTTTTT.

The genes are TRBV2 and TRBJ1-1; D uncertain. The germline V gene encodes CDR1 SNHLY and CDR2 FYNNEI. The CDR3 runs 15 residues. The V end lost 6 bases, the J end lost 0 bases, and 14 bases lay between the germline ends. DNA of the CDR3: TGTGCCAGCAGCACCCAGGAAAGGGTGAACACTGAAGCTTTCTTT. It specifies CASSTQERVNTEAFF.